These 28 T cell receptor beta chains came from one sample sequenced in a study of T cell responses to AZD1222 COVID-19 vaccine. The method was immunoSEQ multiplex PCR; TCRdb's version includes in-frame clones alone and lacks a portion of them. Of roughly 120,000 clones listed, around 85% are singletons. The sequencing used peripheral blood, collected on day 0 of AZD1222 vaccination. These receptors came from an adult in good health.

The chain carries TRBV19 and TRBJ1-5; D is unclear. With 7 bases removed from V and 0 bases from J, the gap between germline ends came to 10 bases. The CDR3 consists of 14 residues. CDR1 is LNHDA and CDR2 is SQIVND in the germline V gene (reference sequence). The CDR3 coding sequence is TGTGCCAGTACCCTGGACCGTAGCAATCAGCCCCAGCATTTT. It yields the protein CASTLDRSNQPQHF.

The rearrangement joins TRBV6-5 to TRBJ1-4; D gene uncertain. CDR3 length: 16 residues. Germline V gives CDR1 MNHEY, CDR2 SVGAGI. The germline V and J ends were trimmed by 2 bases and 0 bases, with 10 bases remaining between them. CDR3 in DNA: TGTGCCAGCAGTTACGCCGCTTACACAACTAATGAAAAACTGTTTTTT. Translating it yields CASSYAAYTTNEKLFF.

This clone was observed a handful of times. This chain joins TRBV7-8 and TRBJ1-6, with a possible D match to TRBD1 (5 bases). V lost 1 base and J 4 bases, leaving 14 bases between the germline ends. Germline V lookup: CDR1 SGHVS, CDR2 FQNEAQ. The CDR3 length is 17 residues. The CDR3 here is CASSLVAGRGYNSPLHF. As DNA, the CDR3 is TGTGCCAGCAGCTTAGTGGCAGGGAGGGGATATAATTCACCCCTCCACTTT.

This clone was seen only a few times. This chain joins TRBV28 and TRBJ2-2; 8 nucleotides match TRBD2. The ends lost 5 bases at V and 6 bases at J; junction bases unmatched: 5. The germline gives CDR1 MDHEN, CDR2 SYDVKM. The CDR3 length is 14 residues. The CDR3 bases are TGTGCCAGCAGTCCCGGGGGGGGACCCGGGGAGCTGTTTTTT. It yields the protein CASSPGGGPGELFF.

The chain employs TRBV5-1 and TRBJ2-3; D remains unclear. CDR3 length: 15 amino acids. The V and J ends lost 1 base and 1 base respectively, with 10 bases between them. Germline CDR1 reads SGHRS; CDR2 reads YFSETQ. CDR3: CASSLRAGGTDTQYF. CDR3 sequence (DNA): TGCGCCAGCAGCTTGAGGGCCGGCGGCACAGATACGCAGTATTTT.

The CDR3 DNA follows: TGTGCCAGCAGCAAAGACCAGACCATAAATGGGGAAAGTGACACCGGGGAGCTGTTTTTT. Its translation is CASSKDQTINGESDTGELFF. This sequence joins TRBV21-1 and TRBJ2-2. TRBV21-1 is a pseudogene. The CDR3 has 20 residues.

The genes are TRBV6-1 and TRBJ1-4; D is unresolved. The V and J ends lost 4 bases and 3 bases respectively, with 9 bases between them. The CDR3 spans 14 residues. Germline CDR1 is MNHNS and CDR2 is SASEGT. The CDR3 bases are TGTGCCAGCAGTGGGGCAGAGGCTAATGAAAAACTGTTTTTT. It codes for CASSGAEANEKLFF.

The genes are TRBV4-2 and TRBJ1-1; weak D call: TRBD1 (6 bases). Trimming took off 2 bases at V and 3 bases at J, with 10 bases between the two ends. The germline gives CDR1 LGHNA, CDR2 YNFKEQ. The CDR3 runs to 14 residues. CDR3 nucleotide sequence: TGTGCCAGCAGCCAAAGGGGGGAGGACACTGAAGCTTTCTTT. This sequence encodes CASSQRGEDTEAFF.

This chain connects TRBV9 to TRBJ2-3; D uncertain. The CDR3 totals 16 residues. The germline V gene has CDR1 SGDLS and CDR2 YYNGEE. Trimming cost V 0 bases and J 2 bases, with 13 bases left between them. CDR3 sequence reads: CASSVEGSPPTDTQYF. CDR3 DNA: TGTGCCAGCAGCGTAGAAGGGTCCCCCCCCACAGATACGCAGTATTTT.

The rearrangement uses TRBV24-1 and TRBJ2-1; D is possibly TRBD1 or TRBD2 (5 bases each). The V and J ends lost 7 bases and 11 bases respectively, with 26 bases between them. Germline assignment: CDR1 KGHDR and CDR2 SFDVKD. The CDR3 runs 16 residues. DNA for the CDR3: TGTGCCACCAGCCCTCTAGCCGGGGCGTCGGAACGCCAGCAGTTCTTC. It translates to CATSPLAGASERQQFF.

The CDR3 reads CASPLLGQGTEQYF. CDR3 nucleotide sequence: TGTGCCAGCCCCCTCCTAGGACAGGGGACCGAGCAGTACTTC. The chain joins TRBV27 to TRBJ2-7; 9 nucleotides line up with TRBD1. The CDR3 is 14 amino acids. The junction had 11 bases not matched to a gene; V was cut back by 8 bases and J by 6 bases. CDR1 is MNHEY and CDR2 is SMNVEV in the germline V gene (reference sequence).

The V gene is TRBV15, the J gene TRBJ2-1; TRBD1 or TRBD2 may be the D gene (5 bases each). The CDR3 is 14 residues long. V lost 0 bases and J 2 bases, leaving 5 bases between the germline ends. Germline CDR1 reads LNHNV; CDR2 reads YYDKDF (reference sequence). The CDR3 DNA reads as TGTGCCACCAGCAGAGAGGGGGCCTACAATGAGCAGTTCTTC. Translating gives CATSREGAYNEQFF. Full variable domain (rest looked up from reference TRBV15 and TRBJ2-1): DAMVIQNPRYQVTQFGKPVTLSCSQTLNHNVMYWYQQKSSQAPKLLFHYYDKDFNNEADTPDNFQSRRPNTSFCFLDIRSPGLGDTAMYLCATSREGAYNEQFFGPGTRLTVL.

The chain carries TRBV7-2 and TRBJ1-3, with D hard to call. This CDR3 spans 16 amino acids. Germline V gene lookup returns CDR1 SGHTA and CDR2 FQGNSA. V lost 3 bases and J 0 bases, leaving 12 bases between the germline ends. CDR3 bases: TGTGCCAGCAGCTTGGGTAGCCCCGGCTCTGGAAACACCATATATTTT. Its protein is CASSLGSPGSGNTIYF. The full variable domain, in which reference TRBV7-2 and TRBJ1-3 provide the parts outside the CDR3, is GAGVSQSPSNKVTEKGKDVELRCDPISGHTALYWYRQSLGQGLEFLIYFQGNSAPDKSGLPSDRFSAERTGGSVSTLTIQRTQQEDSAVYLCASSLGSPGSGNTIYFGEGSWLTVV.

The CDR3 DNA is TGCGCCAGCAGCCAGGCGGGCGGGGGAGGCTATGGCTACACCTTC. Translating it yields CASSQAGGGGYGYTF. The chain uses TRBV4-1 and TRBJ1-2, with D possibly being TRBD1 (5 bases). Germline CDR1 MGHRA, CDR2 YSYEKL. Between the trimmed V and J ends, which lost 3 bases and 4 bases, there was a span of 15 bases. This CDR3 is built from 15 residues.

The chain uses TRBV27 and TRBJ2-3; 8 bases line up with TRBD2. This CDR3 is built from 17 residues. V shed 6 bases and J 0 bases; nucleotides not matched to a gene: 11. Germline values: CDR1 MNHEY, CDR2 SMNVEV (reference sequence). CDR3 DNA sequence: TGTGCCAGCAGCTCCGCCCGGACTAGCCTTAGCACAGATACGCAGTATTTT. Its translation is CASSSARTSLSTDTQYF.

This clone was counted once. The V gene is TRBV30, the J gene TRBJ2-3; tentatively, D is TRBD2 (6 bases). The V and J ends lost 5 bases and 0 bases respectively, with 15 bases between them. CDR1 is GTSNPN and CDR2 is SVGIG in the germline V gene (reference sequence). CDR3 size: 15 residues. The CDR3 is CAWGAGTRSTDTQYF. DNA of the CDR3: TGTGCCTGGGGCGCCGGGACTCGGAGCACAGATACGCAGTATTTT.

This clone was counted once. The V call is TRBV6-1, the J call TRBJ1-5; D ambiguous. Germline-derived CDR1 and CDR2 are MNHNS and SASEGT. V was pared by 1 base and J by 13 bases, with 14 bases between. The CDR3 loop spans 13 amino acids. CDR3: CASSEGVRIRQHF. In DNA form, the CDR3 reads TGTGCCAGCAGTGAAGGGGTCCGAATTCGACAGCATTTT.

CDR3: CASSPGDRLTYEQYF. The CDR3, as DNA: TGTGCCAGCAGCCCCGGGGACAGGCTTACCTACGAGCAGTACTTC. The chain combines TRBV28 with TRBJ2-7; 8 bases agree with TRBD1. The trim removed 6 bases at V and 2 bases at J, leaving 9 bases unmatched. Germline V gene sequence: CDR1 MDHEN, CDR2 SYDVKM. The CDR3 spans 15 residues.

This clone was recorded once. The chain recombines TRBV5-8 with TRBJ1-2; weak D call: TRBD1 (5 bases). Looked up from germline, CDR1 is SGHTS and CDR2 is YDEGEE. V lost 4 bases to trimming and J lost 2 bases, with 15 bases between them. This CDR3 is 15 amino acids long. The CDR3 nucleotides are TGTGCCAGCAGCATCAGGATGCAGGGCAACTATGGCTACACCTTC. Its protein product is CASSIRMQGNYGYTF.

The J gene is TRBJ2-2, the V gene TRBV5-4; D call uncertain. CDR3 length: 15 amino acids. V lost 4 bases, J lost 7 bases, and 17 bases lay in between. The germline gives CDR1 SGHNT, CDR2 YYREEE (reference sequence). CDR3 in DNA: TGTGCCAGCAGCCTTAAGGACCTGAGCTACGGGGAGCTGTTTTTT. The encoded protein is CASSLKDLSYGELFF.

The chain combines TRBV10-3 with TRBJ2-7; 8 nucleotides align to TRBD1. Germline V gives CDR1 ENHRY, CDR2 SYGVKD. V lost 10 bases to trimming and J lost 4 bases; unmatched junction nucleotides: 9. This CDR3 is built from 13 residues. The CDR3 protein is CATRTGPQYEQYF. The CDR3 bases are TGTGCCACGCGGACAGGGCCCCAATACGAGCAGTACTTC.

This chain connects TRBV7-9 to TRBJ2-1; maybe TRBD2 (6 bases). V lost 2 bases to trimming and J lost 10 bases, with 15 bases between them. Germline-derived CDR1 and CDR2 are SEHNR and FQNEAQ (reference sequence). This CDR3 spans 14 amino acids. The CDR3 DNA sequence: TGTGCCAGCAGCTTAACCCTTCCGGGACTCGAGCAGTTCTTC. Protein product: CASSLTLPGLEQFF.

V gene TRBV27 combines with J gene TRBJ2-2; no definite D call. V lost 1 base and J 7 bases, leaving 7 bases between the germline ends. Per germline, CDR1 MNHEY and CDR2 SMNVEV (reference sequence). The CDR3 loop spans 13 amino acids. In nucleotides, the CDR3 is TGTGCCAGCAGTTTATACGAGCGCGGGGAGCTGTTTTTT. Translation gives CASSLYERGELFF.

This rearrangement joins TRBV5-1 to TRBJ2-7; 7 nucleotides match TRBD2. With 1 base clipped from V and 0 bases from J, the junction kept 7 bases outside the gene matches. The CDR3 consists of 16 residues. Germline-derived CDR1 and CDR2 are SGHRS and YFSETQ. CDR3 loop: CASSLIPGGGSYEQYF. The CDR3 DNA is TGCGCCAGCAGCTTGATTCCGGGGGGAGGCTCCTACGAGCAGTACTTC.

This clone was recorded only once. The rearrangement links TRBV15 to TRBJ2-7; TRBD1 aligns across 9 bases. The V gene end was trimmed by 3 bases and the J gene end by 0 bases; junction bases not matched to a gene: 6. The CDR3 runs 16 residues. The germline gives CDR1 LNHNV, CDR2 YYDKDF (reference sequence). CDR3 protein: CATSRSDRGASYEQYF. CDR3 in DNA: TGTGCCACCAGCAGGTCCGACAGGGGGGCCTCCTACGAGCAGTACTTC.

This chain connects TRBV19 to TRBJ1-2; perhaps TRBD1 as D (6 bases). The germline V gene has CDR1 LNHDA and CDR2 SQIVND (reference sequence). V was pared by 2 bases and J by 1 base, with 11 bases between. This CDR3 has 15 amino acids. In DNA, the CDR3 is TGTGCCAGTAGTATACAAAGGACAGATAACTATGGCTACACCTTC. It is translated as CASSIQRTDNYGYTF.

The gene calls are TRBV28 and TRBJ1-1; D is possibly TRBD1 (6 bases). The CDR3 runs to 14 residues. Germline V gives CDR1 MDHEN, CDR2 SYDVKM. The ends were cut back, 6 bases at V and 3 bases at J, with 14 bases in the middle. The CDR3 DNA follows: TGTGCCAGCAGCCCTTTAGGGGGGTACACTGAAGCTTTCTTT. Translating gives CASSPLGGYTEAFF.

The V and J genes are TRBV3-1 (or the pseudogene TRBV3-2) and TRBJ1-1, with D hard to call. The CDR3 is 14 amino acids. The germline V gene has CDR1 LGHDT and CDR2 YNNKEL (reference sequence). V was cut by 2 bases and J by 5 bases, with 12 bases left in between. The CDR3 DNA reads as TGTGCCAGCAGCCAAAGCACAACCTATACTGAAGCTTTCTTT. Its translation is CASSQSTTYTEAFF.